What follows are 2 T cell receptor beta chains derived from one specimen sequenced in a study of T cells in narcolepsy. Profiling relied on immunoSEQ multiplex PCR, and the TCRdb table lists in-frame clones only, not all of them. The sample yields about 40,000 clones, 70% to 85% seen once. Sample: CD45RA- memory CD4+ T cells from PBMCs. These TCRs come from a human donor with narcolepsy.

This clone appeared a single time. The V and J genes are TRBV7-8 and TRBJ1-2; 7 positions match TRBD1. Germline CDR1 and CDR2: SGHVS and FQNEAQ. The CDR3 covers 13 residues. Trimming took 5 bases from V and 5 from J; bases not matched to a gene: 5. Here the CDR3 DNA reads TGTGCCAGCAGCCCTTCACAGGGGTATGGCTACACCTTC. Amino acids: CASSPSQGYGYTF.

V usage is TRBV28 and J usage is TRBJ1-4, with TRBD1 identical over 7 bases. Germline lookup yields CDR1 MDHEN and CDR2 SYDVKM. The J segment lost 5 bases and the V segment lost 5 bases, leaving 11 bases of the junction unmatched. This CDR3 is built from 16 residues. Here the CDR3 reads CASSPLGTARNEKLFF. The CDR3 bases are TGTGCCAGCAGTCCGCTAGGGACAGCCCGAAATGAAAAACTGTTTTTT.